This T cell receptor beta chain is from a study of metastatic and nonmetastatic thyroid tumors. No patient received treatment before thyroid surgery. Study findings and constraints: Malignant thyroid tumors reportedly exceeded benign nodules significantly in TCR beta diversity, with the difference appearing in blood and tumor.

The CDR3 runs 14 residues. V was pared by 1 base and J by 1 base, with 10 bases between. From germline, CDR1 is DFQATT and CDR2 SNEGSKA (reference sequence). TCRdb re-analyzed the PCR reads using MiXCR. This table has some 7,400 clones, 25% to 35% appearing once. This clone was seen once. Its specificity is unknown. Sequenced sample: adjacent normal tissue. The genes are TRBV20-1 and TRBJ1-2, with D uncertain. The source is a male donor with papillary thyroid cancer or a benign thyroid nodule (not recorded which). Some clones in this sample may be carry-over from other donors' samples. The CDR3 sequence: CSARGGRSNYGYTF. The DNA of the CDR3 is TGCAGTGCTAGAGGCGGTCGTAGTAACTATGGCTACACCTTC.